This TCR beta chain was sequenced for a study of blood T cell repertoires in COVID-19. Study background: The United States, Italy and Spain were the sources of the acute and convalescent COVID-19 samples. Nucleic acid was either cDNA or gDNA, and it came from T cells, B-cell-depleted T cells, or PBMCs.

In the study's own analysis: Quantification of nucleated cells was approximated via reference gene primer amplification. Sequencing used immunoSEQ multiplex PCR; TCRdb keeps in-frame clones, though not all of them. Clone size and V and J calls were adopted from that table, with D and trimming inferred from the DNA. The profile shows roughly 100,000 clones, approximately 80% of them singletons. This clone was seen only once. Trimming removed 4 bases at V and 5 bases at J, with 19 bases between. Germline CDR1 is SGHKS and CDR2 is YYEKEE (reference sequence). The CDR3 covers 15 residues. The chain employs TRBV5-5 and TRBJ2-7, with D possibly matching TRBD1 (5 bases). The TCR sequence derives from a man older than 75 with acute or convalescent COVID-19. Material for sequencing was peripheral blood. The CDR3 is CASSPQVQGRHEQYF. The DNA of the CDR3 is TGTGCCAGCAGCCCCCAGGTCCAGGGCCGCCACGAGCAGTACTTC.